This T cell receptor beta chain was retrieved from a study of blood T cell repertoires in COVID-19. Study at large: Sample material is recorded as cDNA or gDNA derived from T cells, B-cell-depleted T cells, or PBMCs.

Methods used by the authors: Estimation of nucleated cell counts was performed using reference gene primer amplification. The protocol was immunoSEQ multiplex PCR, while the TCRdb copy is restricted to in-frame clones and leaves out a portion. The V and J calls and clone size are taken from that table; D and trimming were inferred from the DNA. Among approximately 110,000 clones listed, around 85% were seen once. The germline V gene encodes CDR1 SGHNT and CDR2 YENEEA. This CDR3 is 14 amino acids long. The V end lost 1 base, the J end lost 4 bases, and 10 bases lay between the germline ends. Sequenced sample: peripheral blood. The V gene is TRBV11-3, the J gene TRBJ1-1, with a possible D match to TRBD1 (5 bases). The receptor was isolated from a woman older than 75 with COVID-19, enrolled during active disease. The CDR3 nucleotides read TGTGCCAGCAGCTTAGGGGGCCCAATCACTGAAGCTTTCTTT. Residues: CASSLGGPITEAFF.